These 9 T cell receptor beta chains originate from one sample sequenced in a study of shared T cell receptors in the human thymus. The repertoire was sequenced with immunoSEQ multiplex PCR; TCRdb's copy has only in-frame clones and lacks some. The table includes 500,000 to 750,000 clones, approximately 90% detected once. These records were also assigned to another study, of human thymus T cells.

The sample comprised thymocytes. The receptors were gathered from a boy younger than two with a congenital heart defect.

The rearrangement uses TRBV25-1 and TRBJ2-3; 10 bases map to TRBD2. After removal of 3 bases from V and 7 bases from J, the junction contained 13 bases not matched to a gene. CDR1 is MGHDK and CDR2 is SYGVNS in the germline V gene. The CDR3 extends over 17 amino acids. The CDR3 spells CASSDAQTSGFSYTQYF. In DNA form, the CDR3 reads TGTGCCAGCAGTGATGCCCAGACTAGCGGGTTCTCTTATACGCAGTATTTT.

The chain's CDR3 is CASSIDSTGELFF. DNA for the CDR3: TGTGCCAGTAGTATAGACTCCACCGGGGAGCTGTTTTTT. V usage is TRBV19 and J usage is TRBJ2-2; D unclear. The CDR3 loop spans 13 amino acids. Germline loops: CDR1 LNHDA, CDR2 SQIVND (reference sequence). V gave up 0 bases and J gave up 4 bases, with 3 bases separating them.

V is TRBV6-4 and J is TRBJ1-4, with D uncertain. Germline V gene sequence: CDR1 MRHNA, CDR2 SNTAGT. V was cut by 4 bases and J by 4 bases, with 7 bases left in between. The CDR3 has 13 residues. The CDR3 here is CASSVRYNEKLFF. Here the CDR3 DNA reads TGTGCCAGCAGTGTCAGATATAATGAAAAACTGTTTTTT.

There are a few counts of this clone. The chain recombines TRBV9 with TRBJ2-3; 9 positions agree with TRBD2. The V gene end was trimmed by 4 bases and the J gene end by 6 bases; junction bases not matched to a gene: 9. The germline CDR1 and CDR2 sequences are SGDLS and YYNGEE. The CDR3 runs 15 residues. The CDR3 region is CASSSRGGGVDTQYF. The DNA for the CDR3 is TGTGCCAGCAGCTCGCGGGGGGGAGGAGTGGATACGCAGTATTTT. Variable domain in full (rest from reference TRBV9 and TRBJ2-3): DSGVTQTPKHLITATGQRVTLRCSPRSGDLSVYWYQQSLDQGLQFLIQYYNGEERAKGNILERFSAQQFPDLHSELNLSSLELGDSALYFCASSSRGGGVDTQYFGPGTRLTVL.

This clone was counted a few times. The genes are TRBV10-3 and TRBJ1-5; D remains unclear. The CDR3 is 13 amino acids. Germline loops: CDR1 ENHRY, CDR2 SYGVKD. The V and J ends lost 3 bases and 6 bases respectively, with 9 bases between them. In DNA, the CDR3 is TGTGCCATCAGTGACGGGGAGACTCAGCCCCAGCATTTT. Its protein is CAISDGETQPQHF.

The CDR3 coding sequence is TGTGCCAGCTCAACGGGCTCGACAGGAATTTACGAGCAGTACTTC. Translated, it gives CASSTGSTGIYEQYF. This chain links TRBV18 with TRBJ2-7, with D perhaps matching TRBD1 (6 bases). Trimming took off 5 bases at V and 4 bases at J, with 18 bases between the two ends. The CDR3 covers 15 residues. Germline values: CDR1 KGHSH, CDR2 LQKENI.

The rearrangement links TRBV14 to TRBJ2-3; no clear D. V was pared by 0 bases and J by 2 bases, with 12 bases between. The CDR3 loop spans 16 amino acids. CDR1 is SGHDN, CDR2 FVKESK, per germline. DNA of the CDR3: TGTGCCAGCAGCCAAGATCCGGGTAAATTCACAGATACGCAGTATTTT. Protein sequence: CASSQDPGKFTDTQYF.

The gene calls are TRBV7-8 and TRBJ2-5; 8 bases match TRBD2. The tail of the sequence fits TRBJ2-7 better, so the J call may be wrong. The CDR3 contains 13 residues. CDR1 SGHVS and CDR2 FQNEAQ come from the germline V gene. As DNA, the CDR3 is TGTGCCAGCAGCCCGGGGGGGACCCGCGAGCAGTACTTC. This translates into CASSPGGTREQYF.

The chain carries TRBV23-1 and TRBJ2-5; a weak D match, TRBD1 (6 bases). TRBV23-1 is an ORF; its function is uncertain. Between the trimmed V and J ends, which lost 4 bases and 7 bases, there was a span of 13 bases. The CDR3 spans 13 residues. The CDR3 coding sequence is TGCGCCAGCAGTCGGGGGCCGGGGTGGACCCAGTACTTC. It is translated as CASSRGPGWTQYF.